Sequencing of this T cell receptor beta chain was carried out in a study of blood T cell repertoires in COVID-19. Some clones are missing from TCRdb's copy, which holds only in-frame ones; the method was immunoSEQ multiplex PCR. Of hundreds of thousands of clones listed, 75% to 90% are singletons. CDR1 and CDR2 (germline): MNHEY, SVGEGT. Trimming removed 4 bases at V and 6 bases at J, with 12 bases between. CDR3 length: 13 amino acids. This chain links TRBV6-2 or TRBV6-3 with TRBJ1-1, with D hard to call. What was sequenced was peripheral blood. This receptor was obtained from a woman in her twenties or thirties with active or convalescent COVID-19. The CDR3 reads CASSSTSGPEAFF. In nucleotides, the CDR3 is TGTGCCAGCAGTTCCACGTCGGGTCCTGAAGCTTTCTTT.